The next 5 T cell receptor beta chains were all read from a single sample in a study of human thymus T cells. Thymus specimens were resections from corrective heart surgery. Clones were sequenced by immunoSEQ multiplex PCR, and TCRdb holds only the in-frame ones, with some missing. This sample has roughly 86,000 clones, with nearly 98% found just once. What was sequenced was thymus tissue. The source is a boy in the first two years of life with a congenital heart defect but otherwise immunologically healthy.

This chain links TRBV28 with TRBJ2-7, with a tentative D call TRBD1 (5 bases). The CDR3 spans 13 residues. Germline values: CDR1 MDHEN, CDR2 SYDVKM. V was cut by 4 bases and J by 2 bases, with 9 bases left in between. CDR3 protein: CASSSGRAYEQYF. CDR3 DNA sequence: TGTGCCAGCAGTTCGGGCAGGGCCTACGAGCAGTACTTC.

This chain uses TRBV7-9 with TRBJ2-1, with TRBD2 identical over 9 bases. Looked up from germline, CDR1 is SEHNR and CDR2 is FQNEAQ (reference sequence). The CDR3 spans 18 residues. V was clipped by 1 base and J by 7 bases; unmatched bases: 14. Here the CDR3 DNA reads TGTGCCAGCAGCTTAGTGGGGACGTGGGCTAGCGGGGTAAATGAGCAGTTCTTC. Residues: CASSLVGTWASGVNEQFF.

The CDR3 protein is CASNGTSLNEQFF. The CDR3 coding sequence is TGTGCCAGCAACGGGACTAGCCTCAATGAGCAGTTCTTC. The gene calls are TRBV27 and TRBJ2-1, with 9 bases identical to TRBD2. Trimming took 7 bases from V and 6 from J; bases not matched to a gene: 4. CDR1 and CDR2 (germline): MNHEY, SMNVEV (reference sequence). The CDR3 is made up of 13 amino acids.

The chain couples TRBV5-1 to TRBJ2-7; D is perhaps TRBD2 (5 bases). Germline V lookup: CDR1 SGHRS, CDR2 YFSETQ. This CDR3 contains 16 residues. Trimming removed 4 bases at V and 0 bases at J, with 17 bases between. The CDR3 DNA reads TGCGCCAGCAGCCCTCCGGAGGAGGTCCCCTCCTACGAGCAGTACTTC. It codes for CASSPPEEVPSYEQYF.

The V call is TRBV5-4, the J call TRBJ2-3; 8 nucleotides line up with TRBD2. The V gene end was trimmed by 0 bases and the J gene end by 5 bases; junction bases not matched to a gene: 8. The CDR3 totals 16 residues. Germline values: CDR1 SGHNT, CDR2 YYREEE (reference sequence). CDR3 bases: TGTGCCAGCAGCTTGGGGGGACTAGGGGTGGGAGATACGCAGTATTTT. Translation gives CASSLGGLGVGDTQYF. The whole variable domain, filled in from reference TRBV5-4 and TRBJ2-3, reads ETGVTQSPTHLIKTRGQQVTLRCSSQSGHNTVSWYQQALGQGPQFIFQYYREEENGRGNFPPRFSGLQFPNYSSELNVNALELDDSALYLCASSLGGLGVGDTQYFGPGTRLTVL.